This passage covers 9 T cell receptor beta chains from one sample sequenced in a study of blood T cell repertoires in COVID-19. Clones were read by immunoSEQ multiplex PCR, and TCRdb kept only the in-frame ones, dropping some. This table holds 65,000 to 75,000 clones, 80% to 90% found once. Sequencing was carried out using peripheral blood. These receptors were collected from a woman in her forties or fifties with active COVID-19.

V gene TRBV6-6 combines with J gene TRBJ2-7; 8 bases map to TRBD2. Trimming took 11 bases from V and 0 from J; bases not matched to a gene: 15. The CDR3 runs 16 residues. Germline-derived CDR1 and CDR2 are MNHNY and SVGAGI (reference sequence). For the CDR3, the DNA is TGTGCCTCCCGAGGGCTAGCGGGCGGGAGCTCCTACGAGCAGTACTTC. Translated, it gives CASRGLAGGSSYEQYF.

The chain is built from TRBV2 and TRBJ2-6; D ambiguous. V gave up 6 bases and J gave up 4 bases, with 10 bases separating them. The CDR3 is 14 amino acids. Germline assignment: CDR1 SNHLY and CDR2 FYNNEI. CDR3 nucleotide sequence: TGTGCCAGCAGGAAGGCGGCAGGGGCCAACGTCCTGACTTTC. This sequence encodes CASRKAAGANVLTF.

The gene calls are TRBV28 and TRBJ1-2, with 8 bases fitting TRBD1. The V gene's germline CDR1 is MDHEN and CDR2 SYDVKM. This CDR3 contains 16 residues. The trim removed 4 bases at V and 4 bases at J, leaving 11 bases unmatched. The CDR3 sequence is CASSYPGTGDVYGYTF. As DNA, the CDR3 is TGTGCCAGCAGTTATCCCGGGACAGGAGACGTCTATGGCTACACCTTC.

This chain joins TRBV7-9 and TRBJ1-4, with no clear D. The germline gives CDR1 SEHNR, CDR2 FQNEAQ (reference sequence). The ends were cut back, 6 bases at V and 5 bases at J, with 13 bases in the middle. The CDR3 loop spans 14 amino acids. In DNA form, the CDR3 reads TGTGCCAGCAGGACGGGGAGTGGAAATGAAAAACTGTTTTTT. Residues: CASRTGSGNEKLFF.

The chain employs TRBV7-9 and TRBJ2-3; 7 nucleotides match TRBD2. V shed 4 bases and J 3 bases; nucleotides not matched to a gene: 7. CDR1 and CDR2 from the germline V gene are SEHNR and FQNEAQ (reference sequence). The CDR3 runs to 15 residues. This chain's CDR3 is CASSSGTIWTDTQYF. CDR3 DNA: TGTGCCAGCAGCTCGGGGACTATCTGGACAGATACGCAGTATTTT.

The rearrangement links TRBV6-2 or TRBV6-3 to TRBJ1-1, with TRBD1 identical over 9 bases. The V and J ends lost 6 bases and 3 bases, in that order; junction bases with no gene match: 5. Germline lookup yields CDR1 MNHEY and CDR2 SVGEGT. This CDR3 is built from 14 residues. The CDR3 DNA follows: TGTGCCAGCAGCTCGGGACAGGGATACACTGAAGCTTTCTTT. This encodes CASSSGQGYTEAFF.

The J gene is TRBJ1-2, the V gene TRBV10-3; TRBD1 matches at 7 bases. Trimming removed 2 bases from V and 6 bases from J; junction bases left unmatched: 9. CDR1 is ENHRY, CDR2 SYGVKD, per germline. There are 15 residues in the CDR3. For the CDR3, the DNA is TGTGCCATCAGTGAGCCCGACAGGGCGGAGAATGGCTACACCTTC. Translation: CAISEPDRAENGYTF.

This clone is a singleton in its sample. The rearrangement uses TRBV2 and TRBJ2-7; 10 positions match TRBD1. The CDR3 spans 15 residues. The ends lost 1 base at V and 5 bases at J; junction bases unmatched: 5. Germline CDR1 reads SNHLY; CDR2 reads FYNNEI. The CDR3 is CASSEGTGGIHEQYF. CDR3 nucleotides: TGTGCCAGCAGTGAAGGGACAGGGGGAATACACGAGCAGTACTTC.

The gene calls are TRBV12-3 or TRBV12-4 and TRBJ1-3; D not certain. This CDR3 comprises 12 residues. V lost 6 bases, J lost 6 bases, and 9 bases lay in between. This CDR3 reads CASSPEINTIYF. DNA of the CDR3: TGTGCCAGCAGCCCCGAGATAAACACCATATATTTT.